This passage covers 11 T cell receptor beta chains from one sample sequenced in a study of regulatory T cells in long-lasting Graves disease (dated by TCRdb to 2020 to 2022). Receptors were amplified or captured by multiplex PCR. Sequenced using an Illumina HiSeq 4000. To build TCR beta libraries, CDR3 regions were amplified by Arm-PCR using iRepertoire HTBI primers. The public reads were reanalyzed by TCRdb: fastp trimming at Q25, MiXCR alignment, in-frame beta chains only. Every distinct CDR3 protein forms one entry, paired with its most common genes and DNA. The sample includes a few hundred thousand distinct CDR3 sequences, with about 12% observed a single time. 15% to 20% of the sample comes from the top ten. The time point label, as the study defines it: newly diagnosed GD, antithyroid drugs for less than 3 months. For both TCR sequencing and RNA sequencing, RNA was extracted from PBMCs using TRIzol.

The same sample was also studied in work on T cells in Graves' hyperthyroidism and ophthalmopathy.

The sample was peripheral blood mononuclear cells (PBMCs), taken at new diagnosis, from a patient treated with antithyroid drugs. These receptors were obtained from a woman between 18 and 29 years old with Graves disease. Donor details come from another sample of the same person, matched by shared clones.

There are a few counts of this clonotype. This chain joins TRBV5-4 and TRBJ2-4; D is ambiguous. V lost 3 bases to trimming and J lost 0 bases, with 19 bases between them. The germline V gene encodes CDR1 SGHNT and CDR2 YYREEE (reference sequence). The CDR3 consists of 18 residues. CDR3 region: CASSSGALVERAKNIQYF. For the CDR3, the DNA is TGTGCCAGCAGCTCCGGTGCTCTCGTCGAGCGAGCCAAAAACATTCAGTACTTC. The full variable domain, its missing parts supplied by reference TRBV5-4 and TRBJ2-4, is ETGVTQSPTHLIKTRGQQVTLRCSSQSGHNTVSWYQQALGQGPQFIFQYYREEENGRGNFPPRFSGLQFPNYSSELNVNALELDDSALYLCASSSGALVERAKNIQYFGAGTRLSVL.

This clonotype was seen at least ten times. The V gene is TRBV20-1, the J gene TRBJ2-2; no clear D gene. V shed 3 bases and J shed 0 bases, with 8 bases lying between them. The CDR3 length is 14 residues. Germline V gene data show CDR1 as DFQATT and CDR2 as SNEGSKA (reference sequence). In DNA, the CDR3 is TGCAGTGCTAGGCGGCAAACGAACACCGGGGAGCTGTTTTTT. As protein: CSARRQTNTGELFF.

This clonotype appeared many times. The chain joins TRBV18 to TRBJ2-7; D ambiguous. The germline V gene encodes CDR1 KGHSH and CDR2 LQKENI. The CDR3 is made up of 13 amino acids. Deletions cut 1 base from V and 2 bases from J, with 6 bases between. CDR3: CASSPLNPYEQYV. The CDR3, as DNA: TGTGCCAGCTCACCACTGAACCCCTACGAGCAGTACGTC.

This clonotype was counted at least ten times. The chain links TRBV6-5 to TRBJ1-2, with D possibly being TRBD1 (5 bases). Germline CDR1 is MNHEY and CDR2 is SVGAGI. V gave up 4 bases and J gave up 0 bases, with 12 bases separating them. This CDR3 spans 15 amino acids. Written as DNA, the CDR3 is TGTGCCAGCAGTTCTAGTTGGGGGTCTAACTATGGCTACACCTTC. It specifies CASSSSWGSNYGYTF.

This clonotype was seen ten or more times. This rearrangement joins TRBV7-9 to TRBJ2-3; TRBD2 is a possible D gene (6 bases). This CDR3 is 14 amino acids long. The ends were cut back, 11 bases at V and 6 bases at J, with 21 bases in the middle. CDR1 is SEHNR and CDR2 is FQNEAQ in the germline V gene (reference sequence). CDR3 sequence reads: CAGGAAKIRDTQYF. In DNA form, the CDR3 reads TGTGCCGGAGGGGCAGCGAAAATCAGGGATACGCAGTATTTT.

This rearrangement joins TRBV7-2 to TRBJ2-1, with D unclear. The CDR3 extends over 14 amino acids. Germline lookup yields CDR1 SGHTA and CDR2 FQGNSA. Between the trimmed V and J ends, which lost 5 bases and 8 bases, there was a span of 16 bases. In DNA form, the CDR3 reads TGTGCCAGCAGCCTGTTGACCGTGCACGATGAGCAGTTCTTC. Translating gives CASSLLTVHDEQFF.

This clonotype was seen at least ten times. The chain combines TRBV30 with TRBJ1-1; D gene uncertain. The germline V gene has CDR1 GTSNPN and CDR2 SVGIG (reference sequence). Trimming removed 2 bases from V and 2 bases from J, with 3 bases in between. This CDR3 comprises 11 residues. The CDR3: CAWSFNTEAFF. The CDR3 coding sequence is TGTGCCTGGAGTTTTAACACTGAAGCTTTCTTT.

The V gene is TRBV28, the J gene TRBJ1-5; unclear D gene. Trimming stripped 8 bases from V and 9 bases from J, with 23 bases between. The length of the CDR3 is 15 residues. Germline loops: CDR1 MDHEN, CDR2 SYDVKM. The CDR3 loop reads CASYSLEDGPGPQHF. The CDR3 nucleotides are TGTGCCAGCTATTCTCTCGAGGACGGTCCCGGGCCCCAGCATTTT.

J is TRBJ1-6 and V is TRBV19; TRBD1 matches at 9 bases. This CDR3 is 15 amino acids long. Germline lookup yields CDR1 LNHDA and CDR2 SQIVND (reference sequence). V gave up 6 bases and J gave up 9 bases; unmatched junction bases: 9. CDR3 in amino acids: CASRRANRGPSPLHF. The CDR3 DNA follows: TGTGCCAGTAGAAGAGCAAACAGGGGGCCTTCACCCCTCCACTTT. Full variable domain (outside the CDR3, taken from reference TRBV19 and TRBJ1-6): DGGITQSPKYLFRKEGQNVTLSCEQNLNHDAMYWYRQDPGQGLRLIYYSQIVNDFQKGDIAEGYSVSREKKESFPLTVTSAQKNPTAFYLCASRRANRGPSPLHFGNGTRLTVT.

In this sample, this clonotype turned up many times. This chain uses TRBV12-3 or TRBV12-4 with TRBJ1-2; TRBD1 might be the D (5 bases). V gave up 4 bases and J gave up 2 bases, with 17 bases separating them. CDR3 size: 16 residues. CDR3 in amino acids: CASSSGIQVGNYGYTF. The CDR3 DNA reads TGTGCCAGCAGTTCAGGGATCCAAGTGGGCAACTATGGCTACACCTTC.

This clonotype was seen only a few times. The chain has TRBV7-2 and TRBJ2-5; 8 bases fit TRBD1. Germline V gene data show CDR1 as SGHTA and CDR2 as FQGNSA. The CDR3 extends over 15 amino acids. The V segment lost 6 bases and the J segment 2 bases; nucleotides outside the gene matches: 8. The CDR3 DNA sequence: TGTGCCAGCAGTTCGGACAGGGCCCCACAAGAGACCCAGTACTTC. Translated: CASSSDRAPQETQYF. The full variable domain, its missing parts supplied by reference TRBV7-2 and TRBJ2-5, is GAGVSQSPSNKVTEKGKDVELRCDPISGHTALYWYRQSLGQGLEFLIYFQGNSAPDKSGLPSDRFSAERTGGSVSTLTIQRTQQEDSAVYLCASSSDRAPQETQYFGPGTRLLVL.